Below, 22 T cell receptor beta chains from the same sample are listed, as sequenced in a study of T cell responses to AZD1222 COVID-19 vaccine (dated by TCRdb to about 2021). The time point label corresponds to: about 28 days (+/-7) after the second vaccine dose. Preparation of the library involved the immunoSEQ multiplex PCR assay. TCRdb provides this immuneACCESS table in a form limited to in-frame rearrangements. Some clones are lacking; in checked studies, under half of them reflect an unresolved V gene, and why the rest are absent is not known. The sample yields roughly 110,000 clones; about nine tenths were counted once. Together, the top ten hold around 7.6% of the sample. Sample: peripheral blood, taken 28 days after the second AZD1222 dose. All receptors come from an adult who received the AZD1222 COVID-19 vaccine.

The CDR3 region has the DNA TGTGCCAGCAGCCCCGGTACCCCGGCTGAGCAGTACTTC. Translated, it gives CASSPGTPAEQYF. This sequence joins TRBV7-3 and TRBJ2-7; no reliable D call. Germline CDR1 and CDR2: SGHTA and FQGTGA. Trimming took 5 bases from V and 7 from J, leaving 15 bases between them. The CDR3 consists of 13 residues.

A single count supports this clone. The rearrangement uses TRBV19 and TRBJ1-3; 7 nucleotides match TRBD1. The V gene's germline CDR1 is LNHDA and CDR2 SQIVND (reference sequence). This CDR3 contains 15 residues. J was trimmed by 0 bases and V by 6 bases; bases with no gene match: 5. The CDR3 coding sequence is TGTGCCAGTAGCCGGGACAGAAGCTCTGGAAACACCATATATTTT. Encoded protein: CASSRDRSSGNTIYF.

The rearrangement joins TRBV19 to TRBJ1-1; maybe TRBD1 (5 bases). Per germline, CDR1 LNHDA and CDR2 SQIVND (reference sequence). Trimming cost V 7 bases and J 1 base, with 16 bases left between them. The CDR3 is 15 residues long. This CDR3 reads CASTYRSGENTEAFF. CDR3 DNA: TGTGCCAGTACTTATAGGTCGGGGGAGAACACTGAAGCTTTCTTT.

Concerning this clone itself: In the same sample, other DNA sequences code for this CDR3. J is TRBJ1-1 and V is TRBV19; D ambiguous. V lost 0 bases to trimming and J lost 1 base, with 9 bases between them. Looked up from germline, CDR1 is LNHDA and CDR2 is SQIVND (reference sequence). The CDR3 length is 15 residues. This CDR3 reads CASSIDRAGNTEAFF. In DNA form, the CDR3 reads TGTGCCAGTAGTATAGATCGCGCGGGGAACACTGAAGCTTTCTTT.

The chain uses TRBV12-3 or TRBV12-4 and TRBJ1-1, with TRBD1 matching over 9 bases. The length of the CDR3 is 13 residues. V was pared by 8 bases and J by 7 bases, with 8 bases of the junction left unmatched. CDR3 protein: CASANTGGNEAFF. Here the CDR3 DNA reads TGTGCCAGCGCGAATACAGGGGGCAATGAAGCTTTCTTT.

The gene calls are TRBV7-2 and TRBJ2-7; D gene unclear. V shed 2 bases and J shed 2 bases, with 13 bases lying between them. Per germline, CDR1 SGHTA and CDR2 FQGNSA. The CDR3 totals 15 residues. Here the CDR3 reads CASSLSWVGTYEQYF. CDR3 DNA sequence: TGTGCCAGCAGCTTAAGCTGGGTAGGGACCTACGAGCAGTACTTC.

J is TRBJ2-7 and V is TRBV3-1 (or the pseudogene TRBV3-2); tentative D call: TRBD2 (6 bases). The CDR3 length is 15 residues. The V and J ends lost 0 bases and 0 bases respectively, with 9 bases between them. Germline V lookup: CDR1 LGHDT, CDR2 YNNKEL (reference sequence). The CDR3 DNA reads as TGTGCCAGCAGCCAAGAGCGGGGTAGCTCCTACGAGCAGTACTTC. This sequence encodes CASSQERGSSYEQYF.

CDR3 in amino acids: CASGLVGSYQPQHF. The CDR3 nucleotides read TGTGCTAGTGGTTTGGTAGGGAGTTATCAGCCCCAGCATTTT. This chain joins TRBV12-5 and TRBJ1-5; D uncertain. Germline V gene lookup returns CDR1 LGHNT and CDR2 FRNRAP. V was cut by 0 bases and J by 5 bases, with 8 bases left in between. CDR3 length equals 14 residues.

The chain is built from TRBV9 and TRBJ2-5; 7 bases align to TRBD2. Unmatched junction bases numbered 8, after V lost 0 bases and J lost 6 bases. Per the germline V gene, CDR1 is SGDLS and CDR2 is YYNGEE. CDR3 length equals 15 residues. The CDR3 is CASSVVGGTGKTQYF. The DNA for the CDR3 is TGTGCCAGCAGCGTAGTCGGGGGGACGGGAAAGACCCAGTACTTC.

In regard to this clone: Additional DNA sequences in this sample encode the identical CDR3. The chain links TRBV19 to TRBJ1-5; the match to TRBD1 covers 10 bases. The CDR3 contains 14 residues. The germline V gene encodes CDR1 LNHDA and CDR2 SQIVND (reference sequence). The V segment lost 6 bases and the J segment 2 bases; nucleotides outside the gene matches: 1. The CDR3 loop reads CASSGTGGNQPQHF. The CDR3 nucleotides read TGTGCCAGTAGCGGGACAGGGGGCAATCAGCCCCAGCATTTT.

Comment on this clone: The same CDR3 arises from other DNA sequences in this sample as well. The genes are TRBV12-3 or TRBV12-4 and TRBJ1-6; the D gene is possibly TRBD1 (5 bases). The CDR3 covers 12 residues. V lost 7 bases and J 8 bases, leaving 9 bases between the germline ends. For the CDR3, the DNA is TGTGCCAGCACCTTGGGGGATTCACCCCTCCACTTT. Translation: CASTLGDSPLHF.

This clone was counted a single time. This chain connects TRBV4-3 to TRBJ1-3; D possibly corresponds to TRBD1 (5 bases). This CDR3 comprises 15 residues. The V gene's germline CDR1 is LGHNA and CDR2 YSLEER. V was clipped by 0 bases and J by 1 base, with 7 bases between them. The CDR3 coding sequence is TGCGCCAGCAGCCAAGAAGGGGTTTCTGGAAACACCATATATTTT. Protein sequence: CASSQEGVSGNTIYF.

The rearrangement uses TRBV5-4 and TRBJ2-3; possibly TRBD2 for D (7 bases). V lost 5 bases and J lost 7, with 20 bases in between. The CDR3 length is 15 residues. The germline CDR1 and CDR2 sequences are SGHNT and YYREEE (reference sequence). The CDR3 region has the DNA TGTGCCAGCAGATACGGCGGGGGCGCTTTCAATACGCAGTATTTT. Translated, it gives CASRYGGGAFNTQYF.

The chain recombines TRBV19 with TRBJ1-1, with D perhaps TRBD1 (5 bases). The CDR3 consists of 15 residues. CDR1 LNHDA and CDR2 SQIVND come from the germline V gene (reference sequence). Trimming removed 3 bases at V and 5 bases at J, with 16 bases between. CDR3 DNA: TGTGCCAGTAGTATCAGCCCTTTGGGGGGGACTGAAGCTTTCTTT. Translating gives CASSISPLGGTEAFF.

The chain recombines TRBV19 with TRBJ2-2; weak D call: TRBD2 (6 bases). Per the germline V gene, CDR1 is LNHDA and CDR2 is SQIVND (reference sequence). This CDR3 comprises 16 residues. With 0 bases removed from V and 4 bases from J, the gap between germline ends came to 12 bases. CDR3 nucleotides: TGTGCCAGTAGTATAGAGGCTAGCGATCTCACCGGGGAGCTGTTTTTT. The encoded protein is CASSIEASDLTGELFF.

The V gene is TRBV24-1, the J gene TRBJ1-5; 8 nucleotides line up with TRBD1. CDR1 is KGHDR and CDR2 is SFDVKD in the germline V gene. Trimming took 7 bases from V and 1 from J; bases not matched to a gene: 5. This CDR3 is built from 15 residues. CDR3 nucleotide sequence: TGTGCCACCAGCCGGACAGGGACGAGCAATCAGCCCCAGCATTTT. Its translation is CATSRTGTSNQPQHF.

This chain joins TRBV5-4 and TRBJ2-7; possible D gene TRBD1, 5 bases. This CDR3 has 14 amino acids. V lost 0 bases, J lost 2 bases, and 9 bases lay in between. Germline V gene lookup returns CDR1 SGHNT and CDR2 YYREEE (reference sequence). For the CDR3, the DNA is TGTGCCAGCAGCTTGGAGTGGGGCCCCTACGAGCAGTACTTC. Protein product: CASSLEWGPYEQYF.

This clone was observed a handful of times. The rearrangement joins TRBV28 to TRBJ1-6; tentatively, D is TRBD1 (5 bases). The germline gives CDR1 MDHEN, CDR2 SYDVKM. The CDR3 runs 16 residues. Deletions cut 3 bases from V and 6 bases from J, with 15 bases between. For the CDR3, the DNA is TGTGCCAGCAGTTTTCACGGGGGGGGAGGTAATTCACCCCTCCACTTT. This codes for CASSFHGGGGNSPLHF.

The CDR3 DNA follows: TGCGCCAGCAGCTCCGGACTAGCGGGGGCAGATACGCAGTATTTT. It translates to CASSSGLAGADTQYF. The chain carries TRBV5-1 and TRBJ2-3; 13 bases agree with TRBD2. This CDR3 has 15 amino acids. Trimming removed 3 bases from V and 4 bases from J; junction bases left unmatched: 2. From germline, CDR1 is SGHRS and CDR2 YFSETQ.

The chain links TRBV6-5 to TRBJ1-1, with TRBD1 as a possible D gene (5 bases). Between the trimmed V and J ends, which lost 5 bases and 2 bases, there was a span of 15 bases. CDR3 length: 15 amino acids. The germline CDR1 and CDR2 sequences are MNHEY and SVGAGI. CDR3 amino acids: CASSTLKGFNTEAFF. Written as DNA, the CDR3 is TGTGCCAGCAGTACCCTTAAGGGGTTTAACACTGAAGCTTTCTTT.

The genes are TRBV5-1 and TRBJ1-2, with D possibly being TRBD1 (5 bases). Germline values: CDR1 SGHRS, CDR2 YFSETQ. The CDR3 contains 19 residues. Trimming took off 1 base at V and 2 bases at J, with 24 bases between the two ends. The CDR3 protein is CASSLRGKYGGVTNYGYTF. In nucleotides, the CDR3 is TGCGCCAGCAGCTTGCGGGGGAAATATGGGGGAGTAACAAACTATGGCTACACCTTC.

The V call is TRBV7-9, the J call TRBJ2-3, with a weak D call TRBD1 (7 bases). Germline-derived CDR1 and CDR2 are SEHNR and FQNEAQ (reference sequence). CDR3 length: 12 amino acids. Trimming stripped 8 bases from V and 5 bases from J, with 11 bases between. CDR3: CASHRGGDTQYF. The CDR3 bases are TGTGCCAGCCACAGGGGAGGAGATACGCAGTATTTT.